This T cell receptor (beta chain) was obtained from a study of blood T cell repertoires in COVID-19. Study as a whole: Both acute and convalescent COVID-19 samples were obtained from the United States, Italy and Spain. PBMCs, B-cell-depleted T cells, or T cells provided the cDNA or gDNA that made up the material.

Germline CDR1 reads SGHNT; CDR2 reads YYREEE (reference sequence). This CDR3 spans 17 amino acids. V trimming: 3 bases; J trimming: 2 bases; junction bases outside the gene matches: 10. The authors' processing: By means of reference gene primer amplification, nucleated cell counts were estimated. Sequencing used immunoSEQ multiplex PCR; TCRdb keeps in-frame clones, though not all of them. The D gene and trimming were derived from the DNA, and the V and J assignments and clone size from that table. The table includes around 86,000 clones, around 87% detected once. Sequencing input: peripheral blood. The sequence came from a human donor with acute or convalescent COVID-19. The donor label of this sample is uncertain. V is TRBV5-4 and J is TRBJ1-1, with 10 bases fitting TRBD1. The CDR3 sequence: CASSSTRDRGLNTEAFF. CDR3 in DNA: TGTGCCAGCAGCTCGACCCGGGACAGGGGACTAAACACTGAAGCTTTCTTT.